A selection of T cell receptor beta chains follows, all from one sample in a study of blood T cell repertoires in COVID-19. The assay was immunoSEQ multiplex PCR, and TCRdb's table has in-frame clones only and misses some. Altogether around 170,000 clones are present, around 87% being singletons, with the ten largest covering 0.55% to 0.6%. The sequencing sample was made of peripheral blood. Receptor source: a man aged 60 to 69 with COVID-19, enrolled during active disease. Both conserved end residues are part of each CDR3. D genes are given only for firm matches. Expanded clones are given a class, and other clones once, few, many or no size at all.

v_call	j_call	clone_size	d_call	cdr3_nt	cdr3_aa
TRBV7-8	TRBJ1-2	.	.	TGTGCCAGCAGCTTATCGTCAGTTAACTATGGCTACACCTTC	CASSLSSVNYGYTF
TRBV6-5	TRBJ2-7	.	TRBD2	TGTGCCAGCAGCGTAGCAGGGAGGGCCTTGTACGAGCAGTACTTC	CASSVAGRALYEQYF
TRBV28	TRBJ2-2	.	.	TGTGCCAGCCGCCCTACAGGGTACACCGGGGAGCTGTTTTTT	CASRPTGYTGELFF
TRBV27	TRBJ1-2	.	.	TGTGCCAGCAGTAGATTGACAGCGAACTCCCTCTACACCTTC	CASSRLTANSLYTF
TRBV4-2	TRBJ1-4	.	TRBD1	TGTGCCAGCAGCCCAAGGGCGGGACAGGGGATCGCGGCTAATGAAAAACTGTTTTTT	CASSPRAGQGIAANEKLFF
TRBV24-1	TRBJ1-5	.	.	TGTGCCACCAGTGGCGTAACAGGGAATAACAATCAGCCCCAGCATTTT	CATSGVTGNNNQPQHF
TRBV7-9	TRBJ1-2	.	TRBD1	TGTGCCAGCAGCTTAGCCGTCGGGACAGACAACTATGGCTACACCTTC	CASSLAVGTDNYGYTF
TRBV18	TRBJ2-2	.	.	TGTGCCAGCTCACCTAGAGGAGGGTCGAACACCGGGGAGCTGTTTTTT	CASSPRGGSNTGELFF
TRBV28	TRBJ1-6	.	.	TGTGCCAGCAGTACGGGACAATTTAATTCACCCCTCCACTTT	CASSTGQFNSPLHF
TRBV18	TRBJ1-2	.	.	TGTGCCAGCTCACCCGGAGGAGGGTCAGGGGGCTACACCTTC	CASSPGGGSGGYTF
TRBV11-2	TRBJ2-7	.	.	TGTGCCAGCAGCTTAGGTGCGGCAGGGTCCTACGAGCAGTACTTC	CASSLGAAGSYEQYF
TRBV3-1/TRBV3-2	TRBJ1-3	.	TRBD1	TGTGCCAGCAGCCAGGGGGTGACAGGGACCTCTGGAAACACCATATATTTT	CASSQGVTGTSGNTIYF
TRBV12-5	TRBJ2-7	.	TRBD2	TGTGCTAGTGGGCCTAGCGGGAGTTCCTCACCCGGAAAGCAGTACTTC	CASGPSGSSSPGKQYF
TRBV7-2	TRBJ2-3	.	.	TGTGCCAGCAGCTTAGGACTATTTGTTGGCACAGATACGCAGTATTTT	CASSLGLFVGTDTQYF
TRBV19	TRBJ1-5	once	.	TGTGCCAGTACCCAAATCGACGGTCCAACGAGGCAGCCCCAGCATTTT	CASTQIDGPTRQPQHF
TRBV28	TRBJ1-5	.	.	TGTGCCAGCAGTTCACAGGGTTTCCAGCCCCAGCATTTT	CASSSQGFQPQHF
TRBV5-4	TRBJ2-1	.	.	TGTGCCAGCAGCTTGGGCCCTAGTAGGTTCTTC	CASSLGPSRFF
TRBV27	TRBJ1-5	.	TRBD1	TGTGCCAGCAGTTCCGACAGGGGGCGAAGCGGTCAGCCCCAGCATTTT	CASSSDRGRSGQPQHF
TRBV28	TRBJ1-2	.	.	TGTGCCAGCAGACCCGGGACTGACTATGGCTACACCTTC	CASRPGTDYGYTF
TRBV29-1	TRBJ1-2	.	TRBD1	TGCAGCGTCCCCAGGGGGGACTATGGCTACACCTTC	CSVPRGDYGYTF
TRBV29-1	TRBJ1-4	.	TRBD1	TGCAGCGTTGTGTACGGGACAGGGAATGAAAAACTGTTTTTT	CSVVYGTGNEKLFF
TRBV11-2	TRBJ1-1	.	.	TGTGCCAGCAGCTTAGAATCCCTAGATGAAGCTTTCTTT	CASSLESLDEAFF
TRBV5-8	TRBJ1-3	once	TRBD1	TGTGCCAGTAGCAGGGGACAGGGCAGCTCTGGAAACACCATATATTTT	CASSRGQGSSGNTIYF